The sequence of this TCR beta chain was determined in a study of vaccination effects on CD4 cells after COVID-19. Study at large: Following the second dose by a median of 72 days, the post-vaccine samples were obtained. The study's findings and limits: Relatively few convalescent patients took part in the study, which had no early post-infection timepoints. In vaccinees who were healthy, merely 1 out of 255 vaccine-induced clones cross-reacted with common cold coronaviruses. Pronounced clonal contraction occurred in clones induced by infection and by vaccine late after vaccination.

A note on this clone: What it binds is unknown.

ViraFEST expansion of antigen-specific CD4+ T cells with viral peptide pools preceded sequencing. Upon completion of about ten days in culture, CD4+ T cells were isolated. Every participant took two doses of the BNT162b2 or mRNA-1273 vaccine. This CDR3 has 14 residues. Germline CDR1 SGDLS, CDR2 YYNGEE. The V and J ends lost 0 bases and 8 bases respectively, with 9 bases between them. Here immunoSEQ multiplex PCR was the method, and the copy in TCRdb shows in-frame clones only, minus some. The sample yields about 24,000 clones, around four fifths seen once. The source was CD4+ T cells from PBMCs cultured with HCoV-NL63 spike peptides, collected after COVID-19 vaccination. The rearrangement links TRBV9 to TRBJ1-6; D is unclear. The receptor comes from a human donor who received a COVID-19 vaccine. CDR3 in amino acids: CASSVGRVDSPLHF. The CDR3 region has the DNA TGTGCCAGCAGCGTAGGTCGGGTGGATTCACCCCTCCACTTT.